The 26 T cell receptor beta chains below were found in one sample sequenced in a study of blood T cell repertoires in COVID-19. The method was immunoSEQ multiplex PCR; TCRdb's version includes in-frame clones alone and lacks a portion of them. The sample has under 250,000 clones; approximately 80% are singletons. Sequencing was done on a sample of PBMCs or T cells enriched from blood (not recorded which). These receptors all come from a young man with acute COVID-19.

The V call is TRBV7-2, the J call TRBJ2-5; no clear D. V dropped 3 bases and J dropped 3 bases, with 8 bases sitting between them. Germline assignment: CDR1 SGHTA and CDR2 FQGNSA. This CDR3 region has 13 residues. The CDR3 sequence is CASSLLRKETQYF. The CDR3 nucleotides read TGTGCCAGCAGCTTGTTGCGGAAAGAGACCCAGTACTTC. The full variable domain, rest sourced from reference TRBV7-2 and TRBJ2-5, is GAGVSQSPSNKVTEKGKDVELRCDPISGHTALYWYRQSLGQGLEFLIYFQGNSAPDKSGLPSDRFSAERTGGSVSTLTIQRTQQEDSAVYLCASSLLRKETQYFGPGTRLLVL.

The rearrangement uses TRBV6-2 or TRBV6-3 and TRBJ2-3; 12 positions match TRBD2. V lost 5 bases and J lost 0; bases outside the gene matches: 9. Germline CDR1 and CDR2: MNHEY and SVGEGT. The CDR3 consists of 18 residues. CDR3 amino acids: CASSIETSGGFSTDTQYF. The CDR3 bases are TGTGCCAGCAGTATTGAGACTAGCGGGGGCTTCAGCACAGATACGCAGTATTTT.

CDR3 bases: TGTGCCAGTAGTCGGGACAGTAAGGGATTGTCGGTAAAACTGTTTTTT. It specifies CASSRDSKGLSVKLFF. The chain recombines TRBV19 with TRBJ1-4; 7 nucleotides agree with TRBD1. The V gene end was trimmed by 5 bases and the J gene end by 10 bases; junction bases not matched to a gene: 16. The CDR3 length is 16 residues. Per germline, CDR1 LNHDA and CDR2 SQIVND (reference sequence).

This rearrangement joins TRBV6-5 to TRBJ1-1; D remains unclear. The CDR3 extends over 16 amino acids. V gave up 0 bases and J gave up 3 bases, with 14 bases separating them. Germline V gene lookup returns CDR1 MNHEY and CDR2 SVGAGI. Here the CDR3 DNA reads TGTGCCAGCAGTTACTCGTTAGGGCGCGGGGACACTGAAGCTTTCTTT. Translated: CASSYSLGRGDTEAFF.

The chain couples TRBV30 to TRBJ2-1; no clear D. Trimming removed 6 bases from V and 0 bases from J, with 6 bases in between. This CDR3 is 12 amino acids long. CDR1 is GTSNPN and CDR2 is SVGIG in the germline V gene (reference sequence). DNA for the CDR3: TGTGCCTGCCGGAGCTCCTACAATGAGCAGTTCTTC. It specifies CACRSSYNEQFF. Using reference TRBV30 and TRBJ2-1 for the parts outside the CDR3, the full variable domain is SQTIHQWPATLVQPVGSPLSLECTVEGTSNPNLYWYRQAAGRGLQLLFYSVGIGQISSEVPQNLSASRPQDRQFILSSKKLLLSDSGFYLCACRSSYNEQFFGPGTRLTVL.

The chain links TRBV10-1 to TRBJ1-1, with no clear D. There are 13 residues in the CDR3. The V and J ends lost 7 bases and 0 bases respectively, with 9 bases between them. Germline lookup yields CDR1 WNHNN and CDR2 SYGVQD (reference sequence). DNA for the CDR3: TGCGCCAGCAAGTTCGGGTTGAACACTGAAGCTTTCTTT. Translated: CASKFGLNTEAFF.

The chain has TRBV9 and TRBJ1-6; 12 bases are shared with TRBD1. The V gene's germline CDR1 is SGDLS and CDR2 YYNGEE. J lost 9 bases, V lost 4 bases, and 5 bases had no gene match. This CDR3 comprises 15 residues. CDR3 residues: CASSSPGQGASPLHF. The CDR3 nucleotides read TGTGCCAGCAGCTCACCGGGACAGGGGGCTTCACCCCTCCACTTT.

V usage is TRBV19 and J usage is TRBJ1-2; D is unclear. Germline values: CDR1 LNHDA, CDR2 SQIVND (reference sequence). The germline V and J ends were trimmed by 5 bases and 0 bases, with 7 bases remaining between them. CDR3 size: 13 residues. Here the CDR3 DNA reads TGTGCCAGTAGTGACACCTCTAACTATGGCTACACCTTC. This encodes CASSDTSNYGYTF. The variable domain in full, with the rest retrieved from reference TRBV19 and TRBJ1-2, is DGGITQSPKYLFRKEGQNVTLSCEQNLNHDAMYWYRQDPGQGLRLIYYSQIVNDFQKGDIAEGYSVSREKKESFPLTVTSAQKNPTAFYLCASSDTSNYGYTFGSGTRLTVV.

The CDR3 nucleotides read TGTGCCAGCAGCCCTCCGGGGGGGGTCTACGAGCAGTACTTC. It specifies CASSPPGGVYEQYF. This rearrangement joins TRBV9 to TRBJ2-7, with TRBD2 matching 8 bases. Germline-derived CDR1 and CDR2 are SGDLS and YYNGEE. There are 14 residues in the CDR3. V was clipped by 4 bases and J by 3 bases; unmatched bases: 6. The variable domain in full, completed from reference TRBV9 and TRBJ2-7, reads DSGVTQTPKHLITATGQRVTLRCSPRSGDLSVYWYQQSLDQGLQFLIQYYNGEERAKGNILERFSAQQFPDLHSELNLSSLELGDSALYFCASSPPGGVYEQYFGPGTRLTVT.

This clone was seen a single time. This chain joins TRBV3-1 (or the pseudogene TRBV3-2) and TRBJ2-5; D not resolved. V lost 0 bases, J lost 5 bases, and 10 bases lay in between. The CDR3 sequence is 14 residues long. CDR1 and CDR2 from the germline V gene are LGHDT and YNNKEL (reference sequence). CDR3 in DNA: TGTGCCAGCAGCCAAGAGGGTCCAGGCGAGACCCAGTACTTC. Protein: CASSQEGPGETQYF.

The J gene is TRBJ2-1, the V gene TRBV4-1, with 8 bases identical to TRBD2. The CDR3 consists of 15 residues. The V gene's germline CDR1 is MGHRA and CDR2 YSYEKL. J lost 4 bases, V lost 5 bases, and 7 bases had no gene match. The CDR3 DNA sequence: TGCGCCAGCAGCGCGGGGGCTAGCGGGTACAATGAGCAGTTCTTC. This translates into CASSAGASGYNEQFF.

This clone was found once. V gene TRBV30 combines with J gene TRBJ1-1; D remains unclear. CDR1 and CDR2 (germline): GTSNPN, SVGIG (reference sequence). CDR3 size: 14 residues. V lost 0 bases, J lost 2 bases, and 10 bases lay in between. The CDR3 loop reads CAWSVNTFNTEAFF. CDR3 sequence (DNA): TGTGCCTGGAGTGTTAACACCTTCAACACTGAAGCTTTCTTT. The whole variable domain, remainder taken from reference TRBV30 and TRBJ1-1, is SQTIHQWPATLVQPVGSPLSLECTVEGTSNPNLYWYRQAAGRGLQLLFYSVGIGQISSEVPQNLSASRPQDRQFILSSKKLLLSDSGFYLCAWSVNTFNTEAFFGQGTRLTVV.

V is TRBV4-1 and J is TRBJ2-4; D is perhaps TRBD2 (5 bases). The CDR3 has 15 residues. The V gene's germline CDR1 is MGHRA and CDR2 YSYEKL. Trimming shortened V by 1 base and J by 0 bases, and 7 bases separated the two germline ends. CDR3 amino acids: CASSQGTLAKNIQYF. As DNA, the CDR3 is TGCGCCAGCAGCCAAGGGACTCTAGCCAAAAACATTCAGTACTTC.

This clone was seen once. V usage is TRBV19 and J usage is TRBJ1-6; TRBD1 might be the D (5 bases). The CDR3 length is 17 residues. The V end was cut by 4 bases, the J end by 3 bases, with 16 bases between. Germline CDR1 and CDR2: LNHDA and SQIVND (reference sequence). CDR3 nucleotide sequence: TGTGCCAGTAGTAGGGAACAGGCGTCAGACTATAATTCACCCCTCCACTTT. Protein product: CASSREQASDYNSPLHF. The whole variable domain, filled in from reference TRBV19 and TRBJ1-6, reads DGGITQSPKYLFRKEGQNVTLSCEQNLNHDAMYWYRQDPGQGLRLIYYSQIVNDFQKGDIAEGYSVSREKKESFPLTVTSAQKNPTAFYLCASSREQASDYNSPLHFGNGTRLTVT.

This clone was detected once. The V and J genes are TRBV6-6 and TRBJ2-5, with 7 bases identical to TRBD1. The CDR3 runs to 14 residues. Germline V gene data show CDR1 as MNHNY and CDR2 as SVGAGI (reference sequence). Trimming at V came to 6 bases and at J to 1 base, leaving 5 bases not matched to a gene. The CDR3 nucleotides read TGTGCCAGCAGCGAAACAGGGGCCCAAGAGACCCAGTACTTC. It is translated as CASSETGAQETQYF.

The CDR3: CATSPTTNSGKNIQYF. CDR3 nucleotide sequence: TGTGCCACCAGCCCGACGACGAATTCAGGCAAAAACATTCAGTACTTC. J is TRBJ2-4 and V is TRBV15; D not certain. Germline CDR1 LNHNV, CDR2 YYDKDF (reference sequence). V gave up 5 bases and J gave up 3 bases, with 17 bases separating them. The CDR3 is 16 residues long.

This chain connects TRBV7-9 to TRBJ1-5; D might be TRBD1 (6 bases). The CDR3 extends over 13 amino acids. V was cut by 3 bases and J by 7 bases, with 10 bases left in between. Germline V gene sequence: CDR1 SEHNR, CDR2 FQNEAQ (reference sequence). CDR3 nucleotide sequence: TGTGCCAGCAGCTTCCAGGGGAACCAGCCCCAGCATTTT. Translated, it gives CASSFQGNQPQHF.

The rearrangement uses TRBV6-5 and TRBJ2-5; 12 positions agree with TRBD2. The germline gives CDR1 MNHEY, CDR2 SVGAGI. J lost 3 bases, V lost 5 bases, and 4 bases had no gene match. CDR3 length equals 15 residues. In DNA form, the CDR3 reads TGTGCCAGCAGTCCTCGACTAGCGGGGGAAGAGACCCAGTACTTC. Protein: CASSPRLAGEETQYF.

A single count supports this clone. The chain employs TRBV5-1 and TRBJ1-1, with D possibly matching TRBD1 (5 bases). Per germline, CDR1 SGHRS and CDR2 YFSETQ. CDR3 length: 13 residues. Trimming took off 4 bases at V and 1 base at J, with 8 bases between the two ends. The CDR3 DNA sequence: TGCGCCAGCAGCACAGGTCAGAACACTGAAGCTTTCTTT. Its translation is CASSTGQNTEAFF.

This clone has just a few counts. This chain links TRBV5-1 with TRBJ1-4, with a possible D match to TRBD1 (5 bases). V dropped 2 bases and J dropped 5 bases, with 16 bases sitting between them. The CDR3 totals 16 residues. From germline, CDR1 is SGHRS and CDR2 YFSETQ. The CDR3 reads CASSFHAGSLNEKLFF. The CDR3 DNA follows: TGCGCCAGCAGCTTTCACGCAGGGTCGCTGAATGAAAAACTGTTTTTT.

The chain has TRBV19 and TRBJ1-5; D perhaps matches TRBD1 (5 bases). V was pared by 9 bases and J by 0 bases, with 15 bases between. Germline V gene data show CDR1 as LNHDA and CDR2 as SQIVND (reference sequence). There are 15 residues in the CDR3. The CDR3 sequence: CASDLTGYSNQPQHF. CDR3 nucleotide sequence: TGTGCCAGCGATCTCACAGGATATAGCAATCAGCCCCAGCATTTT.

V is TRBV14 and J is TRBJ2-5; TRBD2 might be the D (5 bases). Germline CDR1 reads SGHDN; CDR2 reads FVKESK. The length of the CDR3 is 12 residues. V dropped 6 bases and J dropped 2 bases, with 7 bases sitting between them. The chain's CDR3 is CASRRTQETQYF. The CDR3 DNA reads TGTGCCAGCAGAAGGACTCAAGAGACCCAGTACTTC. Complete variable domain (other parts from reference TRBV14 and TRBJ2-5): EAGVTQFPSHSVIEKGQTVTLRCDPISGHDNLYWYRRVMGKEIKFLLHFVKESKQDESGMPNNRFLAERTGGTYSTLKVQPAELEDSGVYFCASRRTQETQYFGPGTRLLVL.

The chain couples TRBV4-1 to TRBJ1-1; 10 nucleotides agree with TRBD1. Unmatched junction bases numbered 2, after V lost 3 bases and J lost 4 bases. This CDR3 contains 14 residues. Germline loops: CDR1 MGHRA, CDR2 YSYEKL. The CDR3 spells CASSQGQGSTEAFF. CDR3 sequence (DNA): TGCGCCAGCAGCCAGGGACAGGGGAGCACTGAAGCTTTCTTT.

The chain carries TRBV4-1 and TRBJ1-2; possibly TRBD1 for D (6 bases). Trimming took 1 base from V and 7 from J, leaving 10 bases between them. From germline, CDR1 is MGHRA and CDR2 YSYEKL. The CDR3 contains 13 residues. The CDR3 spells CASSQGRGLGYTF. CDR3 DNA sequence: TGCGCCAGCAGCCAAGGCAGGGGTCTTGGCTACACCTTC.

This rearrangement joins TRBV11-2 to TRBJ2-7; 7 nucleotides align to TRBD2. CDR3 length equals 15 residues. J gave up 7 bases and V 6 bases, and 15 bases lay outside the gene matches. Germline-derived CDR1 and CDR2 are SGHAT and FQNNGV. As DNA, the CDR3 is TGTGCCAGCAGTCCACTAGCGTGGGGCCCCGGAGAGCAGTACTTC. It codes for CASSPLAWGPGEQYF.

This clone was seen more than once but under ten times. J is TRBJ1-5 and V is TRBV19; TRBD1 matches 10 bases. This CDR3 comprises 14 residues. Trimming took 8 bases from V and 7 from J; bases not matched to a gene: 8. CDR1 and CDR2 from the germline V gene are LNHDA and SQIVND (reference sequence). The CDR3 DNA reads TGTGCCAGTCGGGGACAGGGGAGAGGGCAGCCCCAGCATTTT. This codes for CASRGQGRGQPQHF.